The present TCR beta chain was sequenced within a study of tumor-infiltrating lymphocytes in primary liver carcinoma. Overall study findings and caveats: Tumors and blood were compared for top-250-clone fraction, and tumors had the significantly higher value (p = 0.039).

The tissue used was unsorted bulk material of roughly 17-32 mg. RNA and DNA were co-extracted from it with the AllPrep DNA/RNA mini kit. With about 470 ng total RNA as template and a constant-region primer, TCR beta cDNA was made. Slightly modified ARM-PCR served as the procedure for the TCR beta libraries. These libraries came from three rounds of nested multiplex PCR. Researchers ran the first two PCR rounds for ten to eleven cycles each with TRBV1-TRBV30 forward primers and a C-beta reverse primer. MiXCR, run by TCRdb on the multiplex PCR reads, gives a single entry per CDR3 protein. Of tens of thousands of distinct CDR3 sequences in the sample, 73% were seen once. On this clonotype: The antigen is unknown.

V lost 10 bases, J lost 2 bases, and 11 bases stayed unmatched. This CDR3 spans 15 amino acids. Looked up from germline, CDR1 is MNHNS and CDR2 is SASEGT. The sequenced sample was liver tumor tissue from sampling region 2. Subset here: tumor region T2, inferior pole. This chain links TRBV6-1 with TRBJ2-7, with 10 bases identical to TRBD1. The sequence was obtained from a man aged 40-50 years with primary liver carcinoma and hepatitis B virus infection. The DNA for the CDR3 is TGTGCCAACACCCTGGATGGACAGGGGGCCTACGAGCAGTACTTC. The encoded protein is CANTLDGQGAYEQYF.